One T cell receptor beta chain is described in this entry. Seattle's cohort entered during active infection and was followed longitudinally. The CDR3 length is 13 residues. The V and J ends lost 8 bases and 6 bases, in that order; junction bases with no gene match: 8. Germline V CDR1 and CDR2: WSHSY, SAAADI. The data stem from a study of blood T cell repertoires in COVID-19. Overall study context: PBMCs, B-cell-depleted T cells, or T cells provided the cDNA or gDNA that made up the material.

Source study methods: Reference gene primers were amplified, and this amplification served to estimate nucleated cell counts. The table came from immunoSEQ multiplex PCR; TCRdb's copy has only in-frame clones and leaves some out. V and J calls and clone size come straight from that table; D and trimming were deduced from the DNA. This table holds roughly 380,000 clones, around 91% found once. This TCR was recovered from a woman aged 40 to 50 with COVID-19, enrolled during active disease. Material for sequencing was peripheral blood. The rearrangement uses TRBV10-2 and TRBJ2-7, with 9 bases matching TRBD1. The CDR3 coding sequence is TGCGCCAGCCGGGACAGGGTCTCTGGCGAGCAGTACTTC. Translated: CASRDRVSGEQYF.